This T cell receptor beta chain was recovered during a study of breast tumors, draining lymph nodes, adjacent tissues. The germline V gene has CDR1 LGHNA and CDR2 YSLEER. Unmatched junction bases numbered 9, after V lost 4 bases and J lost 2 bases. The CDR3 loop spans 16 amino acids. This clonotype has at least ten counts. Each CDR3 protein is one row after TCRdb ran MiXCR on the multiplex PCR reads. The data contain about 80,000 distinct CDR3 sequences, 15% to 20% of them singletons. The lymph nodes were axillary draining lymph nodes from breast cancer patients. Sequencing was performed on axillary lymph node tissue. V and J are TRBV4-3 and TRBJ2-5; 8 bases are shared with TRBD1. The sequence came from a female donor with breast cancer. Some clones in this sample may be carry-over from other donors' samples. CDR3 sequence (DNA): TGCGCCAGCAGCCTCGGACAGGGAAAATTGCAAGAGACCCAGTACTTC. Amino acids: CASSLGQGKLQETQYF.